The T cell receptor beta chain under discussion was sequenced for a study of blood T cell repertoires in COVID-19. Study as a whole: Sites in the United States, Italy and Spain provided acute and convalescent COVID-19 samples.

Germline values: CDR1 SQVTM, CDR2 ANQGSEA. The CDR3 sequence is 14 residues long. Germline trimming cut 6 bases from V and 2 bases from J; bases unmatched to any gene: 7. This table comes from immunoSEQ multiplex PCR, and its TCRdb copy is limited to in-frame clones, with some not included. Among roughly 290,000 clones listed, 89% were seen once. Cohort 3 recovered donors had two negative PCRs, clearance, or symptom resolution. The sample taken for sequencing was PBMCs or T cells enriched from blood (not recorded which). The genes are TRBV29-1 and TRBJ1-1, with 9 bases lining up with TRBD1. This receptor was identified in a woman aged 40 to 50 who had recovered from COVID-19. The DNA of the CDR3 is TGCAGCGTCCTCCGGGACAGGGACAACACTGAAGCTTTCTTT. It is translated as CSVLRDRDNTEAFF.